This TCR beta chain comes out of a study of blood T cells in healthy people across ages. This CDR3 comprises 12 residues. V shed 6 bases and J shed 2 bases, with 6 bases lying between them. Per the germline V gene, CDR1 is MNHNS and CDR2 is SASEGT. Every donor contributed roughly 11 milliliters of peripheral blood by blood draw. Then a second PCR, running roughly 7 to 11 cycles, was carried out with a sample-barcoded 5' primer and a J-beta primer mix. TCRdb called the 5' RACE reads again in MiXCR, with one record for every CDR3 protein. The sample lists around 1.5 million distinct CDR3 sequences; roughly 32% were seen once.

The chain joins TRBV6-1 to TRBJ2-3; D unclear. What was sequenced was blood. This clonotype originated in a woman under 40 in good health. The CDR3 protein is CASRPFTDTQYF. The CDR3 DNA is TGTGCCAGCAGGCCATTCACAGATACGCAGTATTTT.